This record looks at one T cell receptor (beta chain) sequence and its context. Its target is not known. The sample comes from a study of shared clonotypes between healthy human individuals. General study points: On the whole, naive subsets had larger estimated richness than memory subsets had.

The repertoire was sequenced with immunoSEQ multiplex PCR; TCRdb's copy has only in-frame clones and lacks some. Of 1.5 million to 2.5 million clones in the sample, roughly 94% were seen once. Naive CD8 cells were CD45RO-negative, positively selected for CCR7, excluding terminally differentiated effector memory CD45RA+ cells. This CDR3 has 9 amino acids. Trimming cost V 8 bases and J 11 bases, with 9 bases left between them. Germline V gene sequence: CDR1 MNHNS, CDR2 SASEGT. The chain combines TRBV6-1 with TRBJ1-1; TRBD1 might be the D (5 bases). The sequenced sample was naive CD8+ T cells sorted from blood. The sequence was collected from a man aged 18 to 30 in good health. The CDR3 DNA reads as TGTGCCAGCCAGGGAAGGGCTTTCTTT. Amino acids: CASQGRAFF.